The sequence of this T cell receptor (beta chain) was determined in a study of shared clonotypes between healthy human individuals. The naive CD8 fraction comprised CD45RO-negative cells positively selected for CCR7 and excluded terminally differentiated effector memory CD45RA+ cells. Assay used: immunoSEQ multiplex PCR; TCRdb lists only in-frame clones, some missing. The sample shows 630,000 or so clones, nearly 98% of them seen only once. Points on this clone: This specimen includes other DNA sequences encoding the same CDR3.

Trimming at V came to 0 bases and at J to 3 bases, leaving 8 bases not matched to a gene. The CDR3 runs to 16 residues. Germline lookup yields CDR1 SGHRS and CDR2 YFSETQ. The sequenced sample was naive CD8+ T cells sorted from blood. The receptor was derived from a man under 40 in good health. V is TRBV5-1 and J is TRBJ2-7, with 8 nucleotides matching TRBD1. CDR3 in DNA: TGCGCCAGCAGCTTGGCCATCGGCGACAGGGGCTACGAGCAGTACTTC. As protein: CASSLAIGDRGYEQYF. Variable domain in full (rest from reference TRBV5-1 and TRBJ2-7): KAGVTQTPRYLIKTRGQQVTLSCSPISGHRSVSWYQQTPGQGLQFLFEYFSETQRNKGNFPGRFSGRQFSNSRSEMNVSTLELGDSALYLCASSLAIGDRGYEQYFGPGTRLTVT.